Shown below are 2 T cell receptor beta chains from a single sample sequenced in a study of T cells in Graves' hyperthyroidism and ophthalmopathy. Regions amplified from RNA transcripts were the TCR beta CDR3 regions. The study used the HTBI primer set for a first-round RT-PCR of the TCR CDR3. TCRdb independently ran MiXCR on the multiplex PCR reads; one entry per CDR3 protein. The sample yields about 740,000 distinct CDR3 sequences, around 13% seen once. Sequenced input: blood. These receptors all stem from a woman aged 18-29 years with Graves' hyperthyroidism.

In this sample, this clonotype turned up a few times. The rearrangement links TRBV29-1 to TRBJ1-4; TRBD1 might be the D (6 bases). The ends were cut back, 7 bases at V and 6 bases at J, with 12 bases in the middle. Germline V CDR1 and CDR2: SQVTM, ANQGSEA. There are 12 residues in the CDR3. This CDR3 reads CSAGGQDEKLFF. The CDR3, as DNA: TGCAGCGCCGGGGGGCAGGATGAAAAACTGTTTTTT.

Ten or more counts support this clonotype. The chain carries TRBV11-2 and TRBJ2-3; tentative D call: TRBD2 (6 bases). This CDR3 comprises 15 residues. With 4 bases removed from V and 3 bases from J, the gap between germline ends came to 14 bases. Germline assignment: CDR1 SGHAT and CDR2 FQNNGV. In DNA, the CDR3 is TGTGCCAGCAGCTCATTCCGAGGAGGGACAGATACGCAGTATTTT. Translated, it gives CASSSFRGGTDTQYF.